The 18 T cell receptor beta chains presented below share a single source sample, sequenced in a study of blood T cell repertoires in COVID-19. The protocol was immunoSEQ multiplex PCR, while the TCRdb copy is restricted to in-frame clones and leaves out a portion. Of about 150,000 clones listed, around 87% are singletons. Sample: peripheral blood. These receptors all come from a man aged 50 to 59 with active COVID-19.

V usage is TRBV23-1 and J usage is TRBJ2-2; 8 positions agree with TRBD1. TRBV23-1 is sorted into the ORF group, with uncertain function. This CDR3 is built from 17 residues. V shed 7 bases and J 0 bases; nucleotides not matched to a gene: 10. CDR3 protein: CASITGTGHANTGELFF. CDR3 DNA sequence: TGCGCCAGCATCACCGGGACAGGCCACGCGAACACCGGGGAGCTGTTTTTT.

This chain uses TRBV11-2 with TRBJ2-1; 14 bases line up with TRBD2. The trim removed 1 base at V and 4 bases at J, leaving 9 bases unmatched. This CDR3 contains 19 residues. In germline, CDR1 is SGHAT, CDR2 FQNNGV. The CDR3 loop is CASSLALGGLAGEYNEQFF. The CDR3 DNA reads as TGTGCCAGCAGCTTAGCTCTCGGGGGACTAGCGGGGGAGTACAATGAGCAGTTCTTC. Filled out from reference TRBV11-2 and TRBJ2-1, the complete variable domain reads EAGVAQSPRYKIIEKRQSVAFWCNPISGHATLYWYQQILGQGPKLLIQFQNNGVVDDSQLPKDRFSAERLKGVDSTLKIQPAKLEDSAVYLCASSLALGGLAGEYNEQFFGPGTRLTVL.

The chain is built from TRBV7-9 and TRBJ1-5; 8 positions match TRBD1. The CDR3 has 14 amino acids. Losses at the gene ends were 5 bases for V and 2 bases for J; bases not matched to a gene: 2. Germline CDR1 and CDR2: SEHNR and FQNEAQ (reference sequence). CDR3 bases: TGTGCCAGCAGCCCGACAGGGGGCAATCAGCCCCAGCATTTT. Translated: CASSPTGGNQPQHF. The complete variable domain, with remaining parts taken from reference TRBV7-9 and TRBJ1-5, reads DTGVSQNPRHKITKRGQNVTFRCDPISEHNRLYWYRQTLGQGPEFLTYFQNEAQLEKSRLLSDRFSAERPKGSFSTLEIQRTEQGDSAMYLCASSPTGGNQPQHFGDGTRLSIL.

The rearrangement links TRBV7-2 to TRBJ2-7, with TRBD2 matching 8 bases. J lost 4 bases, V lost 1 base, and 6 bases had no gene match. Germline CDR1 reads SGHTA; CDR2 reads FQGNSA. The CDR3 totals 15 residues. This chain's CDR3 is CASSLVGRGAYEQYF. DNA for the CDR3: TGTGCCAGCAGCTTAGTAGGGCGGGGGGCTTACGAGCAGTACTTC. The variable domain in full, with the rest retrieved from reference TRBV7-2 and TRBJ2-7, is GAGVSQSPSNKVTEKGKDVELRCDPISGHTALYWYRQSLGQGLEFLIYFQGNSAPDKSGLPSDRFSAERTGGSVSTLTIQRTQQEDSAVYLCASSLVGRGAYEQYFGPGTRLTVT.

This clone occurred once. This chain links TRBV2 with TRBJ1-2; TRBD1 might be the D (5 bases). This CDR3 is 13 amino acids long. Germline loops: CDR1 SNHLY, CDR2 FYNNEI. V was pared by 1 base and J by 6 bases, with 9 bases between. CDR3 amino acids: CASSEVGVHGYTF. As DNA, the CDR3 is TGTGCCAGCAGTGAAGTAGGGGTCCATGGCTACACCTTC.

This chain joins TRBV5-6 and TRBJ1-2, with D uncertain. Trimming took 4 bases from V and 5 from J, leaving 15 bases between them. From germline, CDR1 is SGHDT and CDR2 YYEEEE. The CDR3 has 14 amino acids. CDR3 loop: CASSLSRYLYGYTF. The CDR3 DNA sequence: TGTGCCAGCAGCCTAAGTCGTTATCTTTATGGCTACACCTTC.

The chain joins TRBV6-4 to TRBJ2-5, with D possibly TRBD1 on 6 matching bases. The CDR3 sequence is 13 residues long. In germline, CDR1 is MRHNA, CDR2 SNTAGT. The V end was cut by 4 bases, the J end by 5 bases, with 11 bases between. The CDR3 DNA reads TGTGCCAGCAGTGTTTCAAGGGGGGAGACCCAGTACTTC. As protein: CASSVSRGETQYF.

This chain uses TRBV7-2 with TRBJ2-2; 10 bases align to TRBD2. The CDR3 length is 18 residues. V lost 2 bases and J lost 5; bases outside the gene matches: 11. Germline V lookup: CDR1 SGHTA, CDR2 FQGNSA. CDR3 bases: TGTGCCAGCAGCTTACGATTTAGCGGGGGGCTGAGAACCGGGGAGCTGTTTTTT. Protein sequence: CASSLRFSGGLRTGELFF.

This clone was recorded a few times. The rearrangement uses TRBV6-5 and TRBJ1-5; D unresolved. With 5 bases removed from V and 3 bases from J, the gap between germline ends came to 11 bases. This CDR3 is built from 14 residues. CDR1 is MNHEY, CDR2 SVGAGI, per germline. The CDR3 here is CASSRGLDNQPQHF. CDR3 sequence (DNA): TGTGCCAGCAGTCGGGGTTTGGACAATCAGCCCCAGCATTTT.

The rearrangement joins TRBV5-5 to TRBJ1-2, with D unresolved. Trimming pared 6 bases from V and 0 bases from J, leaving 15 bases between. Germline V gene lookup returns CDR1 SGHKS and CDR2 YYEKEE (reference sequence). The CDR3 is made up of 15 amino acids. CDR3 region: CASTPLGRSNYGYTF. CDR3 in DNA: TGTGCCAGCACCCCCCTGGGCCGTTCTAACTATGGCTACACCTTC.

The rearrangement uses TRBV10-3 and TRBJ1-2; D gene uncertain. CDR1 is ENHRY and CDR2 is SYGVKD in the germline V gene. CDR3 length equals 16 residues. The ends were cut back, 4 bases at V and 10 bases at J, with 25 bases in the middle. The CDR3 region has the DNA TGTGCCATCAGTGGCCGAGCGGGCTCCCCTTATCCCGCCTACACCTTC. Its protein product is CAISGRAGSPYPAYTF.

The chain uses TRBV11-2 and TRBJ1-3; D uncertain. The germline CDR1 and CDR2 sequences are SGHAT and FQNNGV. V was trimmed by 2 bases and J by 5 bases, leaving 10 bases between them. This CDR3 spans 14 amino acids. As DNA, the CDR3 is TGTGCCAGCAGCTTATCTTTAACTAGAAACACCATATATTTT. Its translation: CASSLSLTRNTIYF. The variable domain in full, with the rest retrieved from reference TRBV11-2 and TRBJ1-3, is EAGVAQSPRYKIIEKRQSVAFWCNPISGHATLYWYQQILGQGPKLLIQFQNNGVVDDSQLPKDRFSAERLKGVDSTLKIQPAKLEDSAVYLCASSLSLTRNTIYFGEGSWLTVV.

The CDR3 bases are TGTGCCAGCGCACAGAATACGCAGTATTTT. It codes for CASAQNTQYF. The J gene is TRBJ2-3, the V gene TRBV12-3 or TRBV12-4, with D uncertain. This CDR3 has 10 amino acids. With 8 bases removed from V and 7 bases from J, the gap between germline ends came to 7 bases.

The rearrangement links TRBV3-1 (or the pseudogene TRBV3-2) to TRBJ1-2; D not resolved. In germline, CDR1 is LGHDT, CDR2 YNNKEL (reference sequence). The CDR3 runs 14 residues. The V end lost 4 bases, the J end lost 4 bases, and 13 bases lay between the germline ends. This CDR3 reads CASSLSTIRYGYTF. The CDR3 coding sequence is TGTGCCAGCAGCCTATCTACCATCCGCTATGGCTACACCTTC.

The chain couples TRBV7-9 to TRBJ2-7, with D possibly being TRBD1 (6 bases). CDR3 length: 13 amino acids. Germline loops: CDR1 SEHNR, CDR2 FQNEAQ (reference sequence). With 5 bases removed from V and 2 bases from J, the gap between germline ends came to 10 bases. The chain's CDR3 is CASSGGSPYEQYF. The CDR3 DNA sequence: TGTGCCAGCAGCGGGGGCAGCCCCTACGAGCAGTACTTC.

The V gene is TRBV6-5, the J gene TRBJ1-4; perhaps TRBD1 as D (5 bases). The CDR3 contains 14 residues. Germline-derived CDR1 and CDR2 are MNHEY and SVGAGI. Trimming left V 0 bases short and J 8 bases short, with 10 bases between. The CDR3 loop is CASSYSDNSEKLFF. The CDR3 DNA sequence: TGTGCCAGCAGTTACTCGGACAATTCCGAAAAACTGTTTTTT.

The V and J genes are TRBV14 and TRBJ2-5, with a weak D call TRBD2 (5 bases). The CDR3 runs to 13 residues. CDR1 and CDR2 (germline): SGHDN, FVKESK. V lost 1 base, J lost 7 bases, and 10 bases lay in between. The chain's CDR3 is CASSQAGAGTQYF. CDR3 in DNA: TGTGCCAGCAGCCAAGCTGGCGCGGGGACCCAGTACTTC. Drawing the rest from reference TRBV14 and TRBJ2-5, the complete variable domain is EAGVTQFPSHSVIEKGQTVTLRCDPISGHDNLYWYRRVMGKEIKFLLHFVKESKQDESGMPNNRFLAERTGGTYSTLKVQPAELEDSGVYFCASSQAGAGTQYFGPGTRLLVL.

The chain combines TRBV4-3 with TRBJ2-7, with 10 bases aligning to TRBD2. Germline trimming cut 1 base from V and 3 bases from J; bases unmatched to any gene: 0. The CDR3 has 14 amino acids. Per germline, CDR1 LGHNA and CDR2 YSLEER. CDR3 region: CASSQVAGGYEQYF. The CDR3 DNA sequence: TGCGCCAGCAGCCAAGTAGCGGGGGGCTACGAGCAGTACTTC.